The clone carrying this TCR beta chain was counted between two and nine times. The sample originates from a study of regulatory T cells in long-lasting Graves disease. To make TCR beta libraries, researchers used iRepertoire HTBI primers and Arm-PCR of CDR3 regions. Authors' data handling: Among the samples, 60 to 75 TRBV and 14 to 15 TRBJ segments were identified. Each CDR3 protein is one row after TCRdb ran MiXCR on the multiplex PCR reads. In this record, the V and J calls reflect TCRdb's handling and not the investigators' own analysis. The data contain 350,000 to 550,000 distinct CDR3 sequences, 14% of them singletons. Trimming took 3 bases from V and 4 from J, leaving 15 bases between them. Germline V CDR1 and CDR2: ENHRY, SYGVKD. CDR3 size: 16 residues. Described time point: newly diagnosed GD, antithyroid drugs for less than 3 months. PBMC RNA was the source of the TCR library. Patient provenance is recorded as an endocrinology department in Xi'an, China.

The sample also formed part of further work on T cells in Graves' hyperthyroidism and ophthalmopathy. According to that study: Uncontrolled infection, other autoimmune disease, pregnancy and lactation each barred patients from inclusion. When the TCR CDR3 underwent first-round RT-PCR, the HTBI primer set was used.

J is TRBJ1-4 and V is TRBV10-3, with D possibly TRBD1 on 6 matching bases. This receptor was identified in a woman aged 45-65 years with Graves disease. The sample was peripheral blood mononuclear cells (PBMCs), taken at new diagnosis, from a patient treated with antithyroid drugs. The CDR3 protein is CAISDGRTGSNEKLFF. In DNA, the CDR3 is TGTGCCATCAGTGATGGGCGCACAGGGAGTAATGAAAAACTGTTTTTT.